One sample yielded the 24 T cell receptor beta chains listed below, sequenced in a study of T-cell memory formation after mild COVID-19. TCRdb redid the calling of the 5' RACE reads with MiXCR, one entry per CDR3 protein. Seen here are about 400,000 distinct CDR3 sequences, about 22% observed once, and the top ten hold around 13%. Sequenced material: PBMCs or a T cell subset sorted from them (not recorded which). Receptors originate from an adult woman who had mild COVID-19 (a few samples of this study predate the infection). Cell type and time point are not known.

The V and J genes are TRBV12-3 or TRBV12-4 and TRBJ2-4; TRBD1 is a possible D gene (6 bases). Trimming took off 7 bases at V and 9 bases at J, with 19 bases between the two ends. The CDR3 runs to 14 residues. CDR3 amino acids: CASTPGQPLVIQYF. In nucleotides, the CDR3 is TGTGCCAGCACCCCTGGACAGCCTTTAGTCATTCAGTACTTC.

This clonotype was seen many times. The chain employs TRBV7-9 and TRBJ2-7, with TRBD2 matching over 7 bases. CDR3 size: 15 residues. The V gene's germline CDR1 is SEHNR and CDR2 FQNEAQ (reference sequence). Trimming cost V 4 bases and J 2 bases; bases outside gene matches: 8. The CDR3 region is CASSSRRAGAYEQYF. The CDR3, as DNA: TGTGCCAGCAGCTCTCGTAGGGCGGGAGCCTACGAGCAGTACTTC.

A few counts support this clonotype. The rearrangement joins TRBV25-1 to TRBJ2-7, with D uncertain. The length of the CDR3 is 15 residues. The V and J ends lost 7 bases and 3 bases respectively, with 19 bases between them. Germline assignment: CDR1 MGHDK and CDR2 SYGVNS. The CDR3, as DNA: TGTGCCAGCACGGAAGGTACTGAATTTAGCTACGAGCAGTACTTC. This sequence encodes CASTEGTEFSYEQYF.

This clonotype turned up a few times. The chain is built from TRBV4-3 and TRBJ2-5, with TRBD2 identical over 7 bases. The CDR3 contains 15 residues. CDR1 is LGHNA, CDR2 YSLEER, per germline. Unmatched junction bases numbered 5, after V lost 2 bases and J lost 2 bases. The CDR3 region has the DNA TGCGCCAGCAGCCAACGTCCGGGACTACAAGAGACCCAGTACTTC. Translated: CASSQRPGLQETQYF.

This clonotype occurred a few times. The chain combines TRBV20-1 with TRBJ1-2; 9 bases are shared with TRBD1. Losses at the gene ends were 5 bases for V and 7 bases for J; bases not matched to a gene: 11. Germline V gene sequence: CDR1 DFQATT, CDR2 SNEGSKA (reference sequence). The CDR3 length is 14 residues. The DNA for the CDR3 is TGCAGTGCTCCGGGGGACAGGGATCAAGGTGGCTACACCTTC. Protein product: CSAPGDRDQGGYTF.

This chain joins TRBV7-2 and TRBJ2-3; no firm D call. Trimming cost V 1 base and J 2 bases, with 25 bases left between them. The CDR3 runs to 20 residues. Germline-derived CDR1 and CDR2 are SGHTA and FQGNSA. The DNA of the CDR3 is TGTGCCAGCAGCTTAGACAGTGTAGGGCCCCCCCGTAGGGACACAGATACGCAGTATTTT. Its protein is CASSLDSVGPPRRDTDTQYF.

This rearrangement joins TRBV29-1 to TRBJ2-5; a possible D gene is TRBD1 (6 bases). The germline V gene encodes CDR1 SQVTM and CDR2 ANQGSEA. This CDR3 region has 12 residues. The ends were cut back, 6 bases at V and 5 bases at J, with 13 bases in the middle. The chain's CDR3 is CSVGAHGETQYF. Here the CDR3 DNA reads TGCAGCGTGGGGGCCCACGGGGAGACCCAGTACTTC.

The gene calls are TRBV4-1 and TRBJ2-7, with TRBD1 as a possible D gene (6 bases). From germline, CDR1 is MGHRA and CDR2 YSYEKL. V lost 4 bases to trimming and J lost 2 bases, with 9 bases between them. This CDR3 comprises 13 residues. The CDR3 nucleotides are TGCGCCAGCAGCCTAAACAGGGCCTACGAGCAGTACTTC. Protein: CASSLNRAYEQYF.

The chain recombines TRBV5-4 with TRBJ1-5; D gene uncertain. Looked up from germline, CDR1 is SGHNT and CDR2 is YYREEE (reference sequence). The CDR3 has 13 residues. The V gene lost 4 bases and the J gene lost 1 base, with 6 bases spanning the gap. This chain's CDR3 is CASSIDSNQPQHF. CDR3 bases: TGTGCCAGCAGCATTGACAGCAATCAGCCCCAGCATTTT.

This clonotype was seen a few times. V usage is TRBV4-1 and J usage is TRBJ1-6; D call uncertain. V was pared by 2 bases and J by 5 bases, with 10 bases between. Germline CDR1 and CDR2: MGHRA and YSYEKL. This CDR3 is built from 15 residues. CDR3 sequence reads: CASSQNGINNSPLHF. As DNA, the CDR3 is TGCGCCAGCAGCCAAAACGGGATTAATAATTCACCCCTCCACTTT.

This clonotype was observed a handful of times. This chain connects TRBV15 to TRBJ1-1; D not resolved. The V gene lost 0 bases and the J gene lost 1 base, with 9 bases spanning the gap. The CDR3 length is 15 residues. The V gene's germline CDR1 is LNHNV and CDR2 YYDKDF (reference sequence). The CDR3 is CATSRDGKQNTEAFF. CDR3 in DNA: TGTGCCACCAGCAGAGATGGTAAGCAGAACACTGAAGCTTTCTTT.

In its sample, this clonotype was seen a few times. The rearrangement joins TRBV5-6 to TRBJ2-7; D remains unclear. Per germline, CDR1 SGHDT and CDR2 YYEEEE. There are 12 residues in the CDR3. Trimming cost V 4 bases and J 3 bases, with 8 bases left between them. Here the CDR3 reads CASSIQIYEQYF. For the CDR3, the DNA is TGTGCCAGCAGCATACAGATCTACGAGCAGTACTTC.

J is TRBJ2-4 and V is TRBV6-6; D might be TRBD2 (6 bases). V shed 5 bases and J shed 1 base, with 21 bases lying between them. The CDR3 sequence is 18 residues long. Looked up from germline, CDR1 is MNHNY and CDR2 is SVGAGI (reference sequence). For the CDR3, the DNA is TGTGCCAGCAGTCGCCCCGCCGGGGAGGACCTGGCCAAAAACATTCAGTACTTC. Its protein is CASSRPAGEDLAKNIQYF.

This clonotype was observed a single time. The chain has TRBV28 and TRBJ2-2; 8 bases are a match to TRBD2. With 5 bases clipped from V and 4 bases from J, the junction kept 9 bases outside the gene matches. The CDR3 is 16 amino acids. Germline CDR1 and CDR2: MDHEN and SYDVKM. The DNA for the CDR3 is TGTGCCAGCAGTCGATCGACTAGCGACCCCACCGGGGAGCTGTTTTTT. Its protein product is CASSRSTSDPTGELFF.

The chain uses TRBV7-9 and TRBJ2-1; TRBD2 matches at 10 bases. The CDR3 spans 17 residues. Trimming cost V 5 bases and J 0 bases; bases outside gene matches: 7. CDR1 is SEHNR and CDR2 is FQNEAQ in the germline V gene (reference sequence). The CDR3 sequence: CASSDRTSGSSYNEQFF. In DNA form, the CDR3 reads TGTGCCAGCAGCGATCGGACTAGCGGTAGCTCCTACAATGAGCAGTTCTTC.

The genes are TRBV5-1 and TRBJ2-1; 16 bases align to TRBD2. Germline V gene lookup returns CDR1 SGHRS and CDR2 YFSETQ. The CDR3 length is 15 residues. J lost 9 bases, V lost 3 bases, and 3 bases had no gene match. As DNA, the CDR3 is TGCGCCAGCAGCTCCGGGACTAGCGGGGGGGGTGAGCAGTTCTTC. This gives the protein CASSSGTSGGGEQFF.

The table lists this clonotype with a few counts. The V call is TRBV30, the J call TRBJ1-4; unclear D gene. With 5 bases removed from V and 5 bases from J, the gap between germline ends came to 6 bases. Germline CDR1 GTSNPN, CDR2 SVGIG (reference sequence). The CDR3 spans 11 residues. This CDR3 reads CAWGRNEKLFF. CDR3 coding DNA: TGTGCCTGGGGCAGAAATGAAAAACTGTTTTTT.

The chain has TRBV20-1 and TRBJ2-7; D is perhaps TRBD1 (6 bases). The V gene's germline CDR1 is DFQATT and CDR2 SNEGSKA (reference sequence). This CDR3 is 13 amino acids long. Trimming took off 0 bases at V and 6 bases at J, with 12 bases between the two ends. CDR3: CSARETRGPEQYF. The CDR3, as DNA: TGCAGTGCTAGAGAGACCAGGGGTCCCGAGCAGTACTTC.

V is TRBV20-1 and J is TRBJ2-7; a possible D gene is TRBD1 (5 bases). Germline V gives CDR1 DFQATT, CDR2 SNEGSKA (reference sequence). V was cut by 6 bases and J by 5 bases, with 20 bases left in between. CDR3 size: 14 residues. The CDR3 DNA sequence: TGCAGTGCCACGGACACACTGACACTTAACGAGCAGTACTTC. It encodes CSATDTLTLNEQYF.

The chain uses TRBV7-6 and TRBJ2-2; tentatively, D is TRBD1 or TRBD2 (5 bases each). This CDR3 spans 14 amino acids. Germline V gene lookup returns CDR1 SGHVS and CDR2 FNYEAQ. The germline V and J ends were trimmed by 4 bases and 6 bases, with 12 bases remaining between them. The CDR3 DNA reads as TGTGCCAGCAGCTGGGGACCCCAATCCGGGGAGCTGTTTTTT. It encodes CASSWGPQSGELFF. Variable domain in full (rest from reference TRBV7-6 and TRBJ2-2): GAGVSQSPRYKVTKRGQDVALRCDPISGHVSLYWYRQALGQGPEFLTYFNYEAQQDKSGLPNDRFSAERPEGSISTLTIQRTEQRDSAMYRCASSWGPQSGELFFGEGSRLTVL.

In regard to this clonotype: At one end, the junction sequence differs from germline, possibly due to a read error. The chain recombines TRBV7-2 with TRBJ1-2, with TRBD1 as a possible D gene (6 bases). Germline assignment: CDR1 SGHTA and CDR2 FQGNSA. The CDR3 runs 15 residues. CDR3 nucleotides: TGTGCCAGCGGCTTAGACTGGACAGCTAACTATGGCTACACCTTC. It encodes CASGLDWTANYGYTF.

This clonotype occurred once. The chain joins TRBV6-2 or TRBV6-3 to TRBJ1-5, with 7 nucleotides matching TRBD1. The CDR3 runs 15 residues. The V gene end was trimmed by 7 bases and the J gene end by 5 bases; junction bases not matched to a gene: 11. Germline loops: CDR1 MNHEY, CDR2 SVGEGT. In DNA, the CDR3 is TGTGCCAGCACCGTGGGACAGTCTTGGTATCAGCCCCAGCATTTT. Encoded protein: CASTVGQSWYQPQHF.

This clonotype appeared many times. The CDR3 is CASSYDRGNEQFF. The DNA of the CDR3 is TGTGCCAGCAGTTACGACAGGGGGAATGAGCAGTTCTTC. V usage is TRBV6-5 and J usage is TRBJ2-1, with 9 bases lining up with TRBD1. The CDR3 is 13 amino acids. Germline CDR1 is MNHEY and CDR2 is SVGAGI. The trim removed 2 bases at V and 7 bases at J, leaving 0 bases unmatched.

This clonotype was observed at least ten times. The chain employs TRBV9 and TRBJ2-1, with TRBD2 matching 9 bases. Trimming removed 3 bases from V and 7 bases from J; junction bases left unmatched: 5. This CDR3 has 14 residues. Germline CDR1 reads SGDLS; CDR2 reads YYNGEE. CDR3 nucleotide sequence: TGTGCCAGCAGCGCCGGACTAGCGATAAATGAGCAGTTCTTC. It is translated as CASSAGLAINEQFF.